What follows describes a single T cell receptor beta chain. The repertoire was sequenced with immunoSEQ multiplex PCR; TCRdb's copy has only in-frame clones and lacks some. The table includes roughly 2.4 million clones, roughly 95% detected once. The CDR3 spans 16 residues. Looked up from germline, CDR1 is SGDLS and CDR2 is YYNGEE. V gave up 4 bases and J gave up 3 bases, with 20 bases separating them. This sample is drawn from a study of shared clonotypes between healthy human individuals. This TCR came from a man between 18 and 35 years old in good health. The sequenced sample was naive CD4+ T cells sorted from blood. As for subset: CD45RA+ positively selected. This chain joins TRBV9 and TRBJ2-7, with D possibly being TRBD1 or TRBD2 (5 bases each). CDR3 coding DNA: TGTGCCAGCAGCCCTCGTGAGTGGGGGAAGTTCTACGAGCAGTACTTC. Its protein product is CASSPREWGKFYEQYF.